This T cell receptor (beta chain) was retrieved from a study of cytomegalovirus exposure and HLA in healthy donors. Study details: HLA-typed donors were the source of 82 million or so unique TCRs, which an early data release held. Broader study findings: In a later analysis, the majority of CMV-associated beta chains seemingly showed HLA restriction. Trimming of TCR beta V- and J-genes showed a link, identified in a later analysis, to a missense DCLRE1C variant.

To note about this clone: Its target is not known.

Each donor was healthy, and each was a bone marrow donor. 13 Jbeta primers and 60 Vbeta primers were used for the PCR. Profiling relied on immunoSEQ multiplex PCR, and the TCRdb table lists in-frame clones only, not all of them. The sample spans around 120,000 clones; the ten largest clones claim roughly 0.64%. Germline V CDR1 and CDR2: SGHNT, YYREEE (reference sequence). The CDR3 has 12 amino acids. V dropped 3 bases and J dropped 14; count of bases not matched to a gene: 8. The chain is built from TRBV5-4 and TRBJ2-3; the match to TRBD2 covers 8 bases. Sample: PBMCs. This clonotype originated in a man aged 45-65 years in good health and CMV-seronegative. In DNA form, the CDR3 reads TGTGCCAGCAGCTCTGCGGGGGGCTATCGGTATTTT. It translates to CASSSAGGYRYF.